The 3 T cell receptor beta chains below all came from one sample that was sequenced in a study of blood T cell repertoires in COVID-19. The method was immunoSEQ multiplex PCR; TCRdb's version includes in-frame clones alone and lacks a portion of them. Of some 500,000 clones listed, 70% to 90% are singletons. Sequencing was carried out using PBMCs or T cells enriched from blood (not recorded which). Every receptor here comes from a woman between 35 and 50 years old who had recovered from COVID-19.

CDR3 protein: CASSYLPTRVTDTQYF. The CDR3 nucleotides read TGTGCCAGCAGTTACTTGCCCACTAGGGTCACAGATACGCAGTATTTT. V is TRBV6-2 or TRBV6-3 and J is TRBJ2-3; D is perhaps TRBD2 (5 bases). This CDR3 contains 16 residues. Trimming pared 1 base from V and 2 bases from J, leaving 13 bases between. Germline V gene lookup returns CDR1 MNHEY and CDR2 SVGEGT.

V and J are TRBV24-1 and TRBJ2-1; the match to TRBD1 covers 9 bases. This CDR3 has 15 amino acids. V lost 4 bases, J lost 5 bases, and 5 bases stayed unmatched. Germline loops: CDR1 KGHDR, CDR2 SFDVKD. The CDR3 DNA follows: TGTGCCACCAGTGACCCCGGGACAGGGAACAATGAGCAGTTCTTC. Translated: CATSDPGTGNNEQFF.

V and J are TRBV9 and TRBJ2-1; possibly TRBD2 for D (5 bases). The CDR3 contains 15 residues. Per the germline V gene, CDR1 is SGDLS and CDR2 is YYNGEE. V was shortened by 0 bases and J by 0 bases, with 7 bases between the two germline ends. The DNA of the CDR3 is TGTGCCAGCAGCGTAGCGGGAAACTCCTACAATGAGCAGTTCTTC. Translation gives CASSVAGNSYNEQFF. Variable domain in full (rest from reference TRBV9 and TRBJ2-1): DSGVTQTPKHLITATGQRVTLRCSPRSGDLSVYWYQQSLDQGLQFLIQYYNGEERAKGNILERFSAQQFPDLHSELNLSSLELGDSALYFCASSVAGNSYNEQFFGPGTRLTVL.